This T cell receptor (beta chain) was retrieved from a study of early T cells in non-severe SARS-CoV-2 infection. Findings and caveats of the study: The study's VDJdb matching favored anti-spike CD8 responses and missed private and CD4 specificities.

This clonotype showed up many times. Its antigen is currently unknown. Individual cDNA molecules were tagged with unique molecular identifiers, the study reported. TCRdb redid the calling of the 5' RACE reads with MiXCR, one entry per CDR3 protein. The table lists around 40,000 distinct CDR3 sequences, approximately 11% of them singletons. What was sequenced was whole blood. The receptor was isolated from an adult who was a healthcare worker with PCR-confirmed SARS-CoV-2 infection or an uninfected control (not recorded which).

DNA of the CDR3: TGTGCCACCAGCACCCGGACCTCCGGCAGTGAGCAGTTCTTC. This sequence encodes CATSTRTSGSEQFF. The gene calls are TRBV15 and TRBJ2-1; D is undetermined. V lost 4 bases and J lost 9, with 16 bases in between. Germline V CDR1 and CDR2: LNHNV, YYDKDF (reference sequence). CDR3 size: 14 residues.